This T cell receptor beta chain originates from a study of shared T cell receptors in the human thymus. TCRdb's table, derived via immunoSEQ multiplex PCR, lists solely in-frame clones and lacks some. The sample has over 450,000 clones; approximately 80% are singletons. The same data also went into a second study, on human thymus T cells. From that report: Thymic material originated from resections removed in the course of corrective heart surgery. Related research described strongly overlapping thymic repertoires in unrelated people.

This clonotype was obtained from a boy in the first two years of life with a congenital heart defect. The sample comprised thymocytes.

The CDR3 DNA is TGTGCCTGGGAGGAGGGAGGCGTGAACACTGAAGCTTTCTTT. Protein product: CAWEEGGVNTEAFF. The V and J genes are TRBV30 and TRBJ1-1, with unresolved D. V was pared by 5 bases and J by 0 bases, with 13 bases between. CDR1 GTSNPN and CDR2 SVGIG come from the germline V gene (reference sequence). There are 14 residues in the CDR3.